This T cell receptor beta chain was identified during a study of cytomegalovirus exposure and HLA in healthy donors. The CDR3 is 12 amino acids. CDR1 is GTSNPN and CDR2 is SVGIG in the germline V gene (reference sequence). V lost 3 bases and J lost 2, with 7 bases in between. Nominally healthy donors were sampled, though unrecorded immune exposures were likely. PCR involved 60 Vbeta and 13 Jbeta primers. Sequenced by immunoSEQ multiplex PCR; TCRdb stores in-frame clones only, minus some. This table has about 190,000 clones, around 79% appearing once. Points from the study as a whole: Later, an analysis showed that TCR beta chains associated with HLA were more clonally expanded than others that were equally common. In presence/absence analyses, roughly uniform sequencing depth across donors was assumed.

This clone was counted a few times. Its antigen remains unidentified. The chain joins TRBV30 to TRBJ1-2; D not certain. The TCR originated in a woman between 18 and 29 years old in good health and CMV-seronegative. The source material was PBMCs. In DNA, the CDR3 is TGTGCCTGGAGGGCAATCAACTATGGCTACACCTTC. Its protein is CAWRAINYGYTF.